The T cell receptor (beta chain) under discussion was sequenced for a study of blood T cell repertoires in COVID-19 (dated by TCRdb to about 2020). Regarding the complete study: The collaborator samples originated in the United States, Italy and Spain and spanned the acute and convalescent phases of COVID-19. The material from the prospective study consisted of cDNA or gDNA derived from T cells, B-cell-depleted T cells, or PBMCs. Deeply sampled blood TCRbeta repertoires from subjects exposed to, actively infected with, or recovered from COVID-19 were included in the dataset. The samples were drawn from the first 160 participants of the ongoing ImmuneRACE study and from 1,254 subjects provided by 6 global collaborators. The repertoires were released in a freely available public database intended as a resource for research on the immune response to SARS-CoV-2. Sample metadata almost always included a de-identified subject ID, COVID-19 status, age in years and sex. HLA class I and class II types, where available, came from metadata supplied by the sample provider rather than from assay-based typing. Results and caveats for the whole study, not just this receptor: Clinical and demographic metadata were provided uncurated, with the amount varying by source and participant.

Concerning this clone itself: The target of this receptor is not known. Per-base qualities were not stored, and no clone one base away is much larger.

CDR1 and CDR2 were assigned from the germline V gene as MNHEY and SVGAGI. V is pruned by 6 bases and J by 2 bases, leaving 6 bases of the junction without a gene match. The CDR3 runs 15 amino acids, cysteine and phenylalanine included. Solely the CDR3 DNA is kept, with 45 bases framed from the first base. Whole blood was collected in K2EDTA tubes by collaborating institutions according to the institutions' own protocols. For TCRbeta analysis, collaborator samples were shipped as frozen whole blood, as isolated PBMCs, or as DNA extracted from either sample type. TCRbeta CDR3 regions were amplified from genomic DNA using the immunoSEQ Assay, a bias-controlled multiplex PCR. The authors' analysis ran thus. Within the assay, amplification of reference gene primers was used to estimate how many nucleated cells each sample contained. To quantify the absolute abundance of each unique TCRbeta CDR3 rearrangement, sequence reads were collapsed and filtered. For each sample, productive Simpson clonality was calculated by taking the square root of Simpson's diversity index across productive rearrangements. The clones in this table, taken by TCRdb from immuneACCESS, are in-frame only. Not every clone is retained; where verified, under half of the shortfall comes from an unresolved V gene, and the cause of the rest is unknown. Clonal size and the V and J genes are those of that table, whereas D and trimming came from the DNA. For this sample the table gives around 92,000 clones, of which 89% were detected only once. Of the sample, 5.2% is held by the ten largest clones.

The chain links TRBV6-5 with TRBJ2-1; 8 bases in between match TRBD1. The specimen was peripheral blood. The source is an elderly woman with active COVID-19. The DNA sequence is TGTGCCAGCAGCAGGGACAGGAGGGCCTACAATGAGCAGTTCTTC. Its coded protein is CASSRDRRAYNEQFF.